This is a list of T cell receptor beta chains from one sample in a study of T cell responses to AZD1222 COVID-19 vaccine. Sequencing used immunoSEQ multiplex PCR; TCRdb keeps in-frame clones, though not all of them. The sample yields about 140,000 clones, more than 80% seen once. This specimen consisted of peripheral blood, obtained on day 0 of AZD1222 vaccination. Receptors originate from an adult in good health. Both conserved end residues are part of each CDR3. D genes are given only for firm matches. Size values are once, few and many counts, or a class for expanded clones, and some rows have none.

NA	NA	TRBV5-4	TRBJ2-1	TGTGCCAGCAGCTATCGACAGGAGACGAACAATGAGCAGTTCTTC	CASSYRQETNNEQFF
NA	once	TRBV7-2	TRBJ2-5	TGTGCCAGCAGCTGGGAGTTACAAGAGACCCAGTACTTC	CASSWELQETQYF
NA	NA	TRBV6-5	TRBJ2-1	TGTGCCAGCAGTTCGGGTAGGATCAATGAGCAGTTCTTC	CASSSGRINEQFF
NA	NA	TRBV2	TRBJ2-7	TGTGCCCGCCGGGCTACAAGTAGCTCCTACGAGCAGTACTTC	CARRATSSSYEQYF
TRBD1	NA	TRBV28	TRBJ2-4	TGTGCCAGCAGTTTTGGTGCAGGGGGCTCATCCCTGGACTTC	CASSFGAGGSSLDF
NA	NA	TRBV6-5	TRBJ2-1	TGTGCCAGCAGTTACGCTAGTTACAATGAGCAGTTCTTC	CASSYASYNEQFF
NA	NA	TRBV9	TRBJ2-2	TGTGCCAGCAGCGTCTTACTTGGGGGAGCGAACACCGGGGAGCTGTTTTTT	CASSVLLGGANTGELFF
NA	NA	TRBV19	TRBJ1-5	TGTGCCAGTAGTATTAAGCGTCGGGACATCAGGGCTGGTCAGCCCCAGCATTTT	CASSIKRRDIRAGQPQHF
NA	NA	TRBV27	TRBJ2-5	TGTGCCAGCAGTTTATTTCCCATGGAGACCCAGTACTTC	CASSLFPMETQYF
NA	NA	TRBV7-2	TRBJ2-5	TGTGCCAGCAGCTTCGGACAGAGAGAGACCCAGTACTTC	CASSFGQRETQYF
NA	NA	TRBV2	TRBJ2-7	TGTGCCAGCAGTGTTTGGGCGGACAGCTCCTACGAGCAGTACTTC	CASSVWADSSYEQYF
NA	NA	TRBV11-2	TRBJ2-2	TGTGCCAGCAGCCCCCGCGTGCAGGGCACCGGGGAGCTGTTTTTT	CASSPRVQGTGELFF
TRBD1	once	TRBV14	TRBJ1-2	TGTGCCAGCAGCGTTGCAGGGGGTCGTAACTATGGCTACACCTTC	CASSVAGGRNYGYTF
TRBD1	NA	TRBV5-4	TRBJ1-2	TGTGCCAGCAGCTTACAGGGGAACTATGGCTACACCTTC	CASSLQGNYGYTF
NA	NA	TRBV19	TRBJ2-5	TGTGCCAGTAGCCGATTTTCGGCACCGGGGGGCGAGACCCAGTACTTC	CASSRFSAPGGETQYF
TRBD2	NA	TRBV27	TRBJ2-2	TGTGCCAGCAGTTCTCCCGGGACTAGCGGGAGTATGGGCGGGGAGCTGTTTTTT	CASSSPGTSGSMGGELFF
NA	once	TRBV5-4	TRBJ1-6	TGTGCCAGCAGCACAGGTTTCTTAAGGGGCGGTAATTCACCCCTCCACTTT	CASSTGFLRGGNSPLHF
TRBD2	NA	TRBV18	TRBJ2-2	TGTGCCAGCTCACTCTTCCAACGGGGCGGGAGTGCTAACACCGGGGAGCTGTTTTTT	CASSLFQRGGSANTGELFF
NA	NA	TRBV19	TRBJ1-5	TGTGCCAGTAGTACGCATGCAAACGGCAATCAGCCCCAGCATTTT	CASSTHANGNQPQHF
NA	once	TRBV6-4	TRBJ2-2	TGTGCCACCAACAGGGGGGCGGGAGGCTATCCACCGGGAGGGGAGCTGTTTTTT	CATNRGAGGYPPGGELFF
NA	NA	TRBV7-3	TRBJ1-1	TGTGCCAGCAGCGAACAGGGAAAAGGAACTGAAGCTTTCTTT	CASSEQGKGTEAFF
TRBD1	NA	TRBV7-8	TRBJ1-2	TGTGCCAGCAGCTGGGGAACGACAGGGGGCTATGGCTACACCTTC	CASSWGTTGGYGYTF
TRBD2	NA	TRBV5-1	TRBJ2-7	TGCGCCAGCAGAGGGACTAGCGGCCCCTACGAGCAGTACTTC	CASRGTSGPYEQYF
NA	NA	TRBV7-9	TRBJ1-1	TGTGCCAGCAGCTTATCCCTCGAAGCTTTCTTT	CASSLSLEAFF
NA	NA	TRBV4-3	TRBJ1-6	TGCGCCAGCAGCCAAGAGGGCCCGTTCAACTCCTATAATTCACCCCTCCACTTT	CASSQEGPFNSYNSPLHF
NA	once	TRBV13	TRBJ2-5	TGTGCCAGCAGCCCGCAACACGGGACTCAAGAGACCCAGTACTTC	CASSPQHGTQETQYF
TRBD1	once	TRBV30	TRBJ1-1	TGTGCCTGGGGCCGCAGGGGACAGACCACTGAAGCTTTCTTT	CAWGRRGQTTEAFF
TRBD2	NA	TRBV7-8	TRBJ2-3	TGTGCCAGCAGCCCAGGGACTAGCGGGCAAACAGATACGCAGTATTTT	CASSPGTSGQTDTQYF
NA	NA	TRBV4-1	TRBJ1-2	TGCGCCAGCAGCCCTGGACAGCGTTATGGCTACACCTTC	CASSPGQRYGYTF
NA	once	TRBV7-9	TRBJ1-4	TGTGCCAGCTCCAAAGGAGTAAGGGAAAAACTGTTTTTT	CASSKGVREKLFF
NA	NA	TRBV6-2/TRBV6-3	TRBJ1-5	TGTGCCAGCAGTATTCGGGACACCAATCAGCCCCAGCATTTT	CASSIRDTNQPQHF
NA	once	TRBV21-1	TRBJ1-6	TGTGCCAGCAGCAAAGAAGGGGACAGGGACTCCTATAATTCACCCCTCCACTTT	CASSKEGDRDSYNSPLHF
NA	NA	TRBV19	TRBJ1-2	TGTGCCAGTAGTATCGCCGGAAACTATGGCTACACCTTC	CASSIAGNYGYTF
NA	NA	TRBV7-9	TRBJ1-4	TGTGCCAGCAGCCCATGGGAGGGGAGTGAAAAACTGTTTTTT	CASSPWEGSEKLFF
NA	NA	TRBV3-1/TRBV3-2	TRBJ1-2	TGTGCCAGCAGCCAAGTACGGGCCAGCGGTGGCTACACCTTC	CASSQVRASGGYTF
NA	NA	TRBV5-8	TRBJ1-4	TGTGCCAGCAGCCCCGGACAGCCAACTAATGAAAAACTGTTTTTT	CASSPGQPTNEKLFF
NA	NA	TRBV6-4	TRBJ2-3	TGTGCCAGCAGTGAGGACTACCCAGGGGCGCAGTATTTT	CASSEDYPGAQYF
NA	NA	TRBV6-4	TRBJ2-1	TGTGCCAGCTCCCCAGGGGACTCCTACAATGAGCAGTTCTTC	CASSPGDSYNEQFF
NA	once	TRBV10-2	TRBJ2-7	TGCGCCAGCAGCACGGGCCACGAGCAGTACTTC	CASSTGHEQYF
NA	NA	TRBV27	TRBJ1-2	TGTGCCAGCAGTTTAAACGGGGGCCCCTTCGGCGGCTACACCTTC	CASSLNGGPFGGYTF
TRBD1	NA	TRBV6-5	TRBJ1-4	TGTGCCAGCAGGGCCGTAGACAGGGCTAATGAAAAACTGTTTTTT	CASRAVDRANEKLFF
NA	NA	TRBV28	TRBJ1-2	TGTGCCAGCAGTTTTGGGGCGGCAGGGAATGGCTACACCTTC	CASSFGAAGNGYTF
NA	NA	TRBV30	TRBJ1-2	TGTGCCTGGAGTCGTATAGGAACCGGCTACACCTTC	CAWSRIGTGYTF
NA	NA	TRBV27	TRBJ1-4	TGTGCCAGCAGTTTAAGTCACTCCGCAACTAATGAAAAACTGTTTTTT	CASSLSHSATNEKLFF
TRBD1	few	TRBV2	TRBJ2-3	TGTGCCAGCCGGACAGGGGGGACAGATACGCAGTATTTT	CASRTGGTDTQYF
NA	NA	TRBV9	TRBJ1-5	TGTGCCAGCAGCGGCGGGAGCAAGAATCAGCCCCAGCATTTT	CASSGGSKNQPQHF
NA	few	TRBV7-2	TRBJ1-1	TGTGCCAGCAGTAGAGAGGTGAACACTGAAGCTTTCTTT	CASSREVNTEAFF
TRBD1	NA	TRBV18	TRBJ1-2	TGTGCCAGCTCACCGGACAGGGGGCATGCTGGCTACACCTTC	CASSPDRGHAGYTF
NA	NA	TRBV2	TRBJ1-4	TGTGCCAGCAAGGGAGCAACTAATGAAAAACTGTTTTTT	CASKGATNEKLFF
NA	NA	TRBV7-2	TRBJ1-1	TGTGCCAGCAGCCAGTTTGGGAACACTGAAGCTTTCTTT	CASSQFGNTEAFF
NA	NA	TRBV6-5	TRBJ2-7	TGTGCCAGCGGTCAGCTGAGGGGGGGCGTCTACGAGCAGTACTTC	CASGQLRGGVYEQYF
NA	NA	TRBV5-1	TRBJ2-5	TGCGCCAGCAGCTTGGCGGCTAGCCGAGAGACCCAGTACTTC	CASSLAASRETQYF
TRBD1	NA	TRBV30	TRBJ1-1	TGTGCCTGGAGTGGCGCAGGGGGTAAGGACACTGAAGCTTTCTTT	CAWSGAGGKDTEAFF